This TCR beta chain stems from a study of T cells after yellow fever vaccination. Study-level results: Abundant clonotypes from the bulk population could get into FACS-sorted repertoires as contaminants. The booster saw the reappearance of most primary-vaccination clones (approximately 96% CD4, 80% to 90% CD8).

Only a few counts were recorded for this clonotype. Its target is not known. In making TCR cDNA, 5'RACE template switching added a universal primer site and UMIs to it. Each CDR3 protein gets one entry after TCRdb re-called the 5' RACE reads with MiXCR. The repertoire holds roughly 400,000 distinct CDR3 sequences, around a sixth seen once, with 18% in the top ten. This sample comprised PBMCs, obtained before the yellow fever booster vaccination. The source of this sequence is a man between 18 and 35 years old who received the YFV17D yellow fever vaccine.

The CDR3 spells CASSMGQGSYEQYF. DNA for the CDR3: TGTGCCAGCAGTATGGGACAGGGGAGCTACGAGCAGTACTTC. This rearrangement joins TRBV7-9 to TRBJ2-7; 10 positions agree with TRBD1. Germline V gene data show CDR1 as SEHNR and CDR2 as FQNEAQ (reference sequence). The ends lost 6 bases at V and 3 bases at J; junction bases unmatched: 5. The CDR3 is 14 residues long.